Presented here are 14 T cell receptor beta chains from one specimen sequenced in a study of shared clonotypes between healthy human individuals. Profiling relied on immunoSEQ multiplex PCR, and the TCRdb table lists in-frame clones only, not all of them. The sample lists 1.4 million to 1.5 million clones; roughly 96% were seen once. The sample comprised naive CD4+ T cells sorted from blood. Subset noted: CD45RA+ positively selected. These receptors all come from a man younger than 45 in good health.

The chain is built from TRBV5-1 and TRBJ2-1; 7 bases are a match to TRBD2. Trimming took 1 base from V and 4 from J; bases not matched to a gene: 2. The CDR3 is 14 amino acids. In germline, CDR1 is SGHRS, CDR2 YFSETQ. CDR3 coding DNA: TGCGCCAGCAGCTTGCTAGCGGAGTACAATGAGCAGTTCTTC. It translates to CASSLLAEYNEQFF.

V and J are TRBV28 and TRBJ1-1; perhaps TRBD1 as D (5 bases). The CDR3 has 15 residues. The germline V gene has CDR1 MDHEN and CDR2 SYDVKM. The V and J ends lost 7 bases and 4 bases respectively, with 19 bases between them. The CDR3 here is CASTPAGPRATEAFF. Here the CDR3 DNA reads TGTGCCAGCACCCCGGCGGGACCCAGGGCCACTGAAGCTTTCTTT.

J is TRBJ2-7 and V is TRBV10-3; 8 nucleotides match TRBD1. Germline CDR1 reads ENHRY; CDR2 reads SYGVKD. The V and J ends lost 0 bases and 2 bases, in that order; junction bases with no gene match: 3. The CDR3 is 15 amino acids. The CDR3 sequence is CAISESGQAPYEQYF. CDR3 DNA: TGTGCCATCAGTGAGTCGGGACAGGCTCCCTACGAGCAGTACTTC.

J is TRBJ2-1 and V is TRBV6-6, with D uncertain. Trimming removed 6 bases at V and 4 bases at J, with 10 bases between. The CDR3 has 13 amino acids. The germline gives CDR1 MNHNY, CDR2 SVGAGI (reference sequence). The DNA of the CDR3 is TGTGCCAGCAGCCGCTATACGTACAATGAGCAGTTCTTC. Encoded protein: CASSRYTYNEQFF.

V usage is TRBV2 and J usage is TRBJ1-1; D remains unclear. Per germline, CDR1 SNHLY and CDR2 FYNNEI. The length of the CDR3 is 13 residues. Between the trimmed V and J ends, which lost 8 bases and 3 bases, there was a span of 13 bases. CDR3 in amino acids: CASSRGIDTEAFF. The CDR3 nucleotides read TGTGCCAGCTCCAGAGGAATAGACACTGAAGCTTTCTTT.

The chain combines TRBV5-4 with TRBJ1-2, with 7 nucleotides matching TRBD1. The CDR3 extends over 16 amino acids. V lost 0 bases, J lost 4 bases, and 9 bases stayed unmatched. In germline, CDR1 is SGHNT, CDR2 YYREEE (reference sequence). The DNA of the CDR3 is TGTGCCAGCAGCTTGGCCGGGACAGAGAAATTCTATGGCTACACCTTC. Translation gives CASSLAGTEKFYGYTF. The entire variable domain, with the rest obtained from reference TRBV5-4 and TRBJ1-2, is as follows: ETGVTQSPTHLIKTRGQQVTLRCSSQSGHNTVSWYQQALGQGPQFIFQYYREEENGRGNFPPRFSGLQFPNYSSELNVNALELDDSALYLCASSLAGTEKFYGYTFGSGTRLTVV.

This chain links TRBV6-1 with TRBJ1-2, with 7 nucleotides matching TRBD1. V dropped 2 bases and J dropped 3; count of bases not matched to a gene: 0. Germline V gene data show CDR1 as MNHNS and CDR2 as SASEGT. The CDR3 length is 13 residues. The CDR3 DNA is TGTGCCAGCAGTGAACAGGGGGACTATGGCTACACCTTC. Protein: CASSEQGDYGYTF.

As to this clone: The sample carries other DNA sequences with the same CDR3. The chain recombines TRBV5-1 with TRBJ2-1; 14 bases line up with TRBD2. CDR3 size: 16 residues. Unmatched junction bases numbered 2, after V lost 4 bases and J lost 2 bases. Per germline, CDR1 SGHRS and CDR2 YFSETQ. In nucleotides, the CDR3 is TGCGCCAGCAGCCCGGGACTAGCGGGAGCCTACAATGAGCAGTTCTTC. Residues: CASSPGLAGAYNEQFF.

The rearrangement links TRBV19 to TRBJ1-3; D unresolved. There are 16 residues in the CDR3. Germline assignment: CDR1 LNHDA and CDR2 SQIVND (reference sequence). Between the trimmed V and J ends, which lost 4 bases and 0 bases, there was a span of 13 bases. CDR3 in DNA: TGTGCCAGTAGTAGCCGACGCCGGAACTCTGGAAACACCATATATTTT. Residues: CASSSRRRNSGNTIYF.

This sequence joins TRBV27 and TRBJ2-3; TRBD2 agrees at 8 bases. The CDR3 runs to 14 residues. V shed 7 bases and J 2 bases; nucleotides not matched to a gene: 5. CDR1 is MNHEY, CDR2 SMNVEV, per germline (reference sequence). CDR3 nucleotide sequence: TGTGCCAGCACTTTCGGGAGGGACACAGATACGCAGTATTTT. Translated: CASTFGRDTDTQYF.

The chain carries TRBV2 and TRBJ1-1, with D unresolved. CDR1 SNHLY and CDR2 FYNNEI come from the germline V gene. V was trimmed by 5 bases and J by 6 bases, leaving 19 bases between them. The CDR3 runs to 15 residues. The CDR3 sequence: CASSSTRVSIAEAFF. In DNA form, the CDR3 reads TGTGCCAGCAGTAGCACACGGGTATCGATAGCTGAAGCTTTCTTT. Full variable domain (rest looked up from reference TRBV2 and TRBJ1-1): EPEVTQTPSHQVTQMGQEVILRCVPISNHLYFYWYRQILGQKVEFLVSFYNNEISEKSEIFDDQFSVERPDGSNFTLKIRSTKLEDSAMYFCASSSTRVSIAEAFFGQGTRLTVV.

The chain combines TRBV25-1 with TRBJ2-3; weak D call: TRBD2 (7 bases). V was trimmed by 5 bases and J by 2 bases, leaving 20 bases between them. This CDR3 has 17 amino acids. Per germline, CDR1 MGHDK and CDR2 SYGVNS. The DNA for the CDR3 is TGTGCCAGCAGTCCTAGCGGCGGACAGAAATACACAGATACGCAGTATTTT. Its translation is CASSPSGGQKYTDTQYF.

The chain recombines TRBV28 with TRBJ2-7; 9 bases line up with TRBD2. V shed 5 bases and J 3 bases; nucleotides not matched to a gene: 8. The CDR3 totals 15 residues. From germline, CDR1 is MDHEN and CDR2 SYDVKM. The CDR3 protein is CASSLGALAGYEQYF. The CDR3 region has the DNA TGTGCCAGCAGTCTAGGGGCACTAGCGGGCTACGAGCAGTACTTC.

The CDR3 DNA is TGTGCCAGCAGCTCGTACCGGGACAGATCCGCCAACTACAATGAGCAGTTCTTC. Translation: CASSSYRDRSANYNEQFF. This chain joins TRBV11-2 and TRBJ2-1, with TRBD1 matching 7 bases. The germline gives CDR1 SGHAT, CDR2 FQNNGV. J lost 3 bases, V lost 4 bases, and 15 bases had no gene match. The CDR3 consists of 18 residues.